The source of this TCR beta chain is a study of response to subunit inactivated influenza vaccine. Note on this clonotype: The antigen remains undetermined.

TCRdb reanalysed the RT-PCR reads using MiXCR and keeps one entry per CDR3 protein. The sample has 630,000 or so distinct CDR3 sequences; 15% to 18% are singletons. With V trimmed by 5 bases and J by 10 bases, 4 bases remained unmatched. This CDR3 contains 11 residues. The germline V gene has CDR1 SQVTM and CDR2 ANQGSEA. Study outcomes and limitations: Authors suggested each seasonal flu vaccination may recruit only limited numbers of new T cells.

Sequencing was performed on PBMCs from blood, taken approximately 13 days after vaccination. The receptor was isolated from a man aged 50-59 years who received an inactivated influenza vaccine. The genes are TRBV29-1 and TRBJ2-1; 8 nucleotides align to TRBD1. The CDR3 DNA reads as TGCAGCGTTCATAGACAGGGGGAGCAGTTCTTC. Amino acids: CSVHRQGEQFF.